This T cell receptor beta chain is drawn from a study of T cell repertoires and HLA-DP antigens. Background on the study: Versus self, one alloantigen differed at one groove amino acid, the other at nine to eleven. The donors, ranging 18-to-29 to 60-to-69 years, included a couple of males and one female. Study-level findings and limits: Antigen presentation used HeLa cells, with total CD4+ cells responding.

The PCR primers covered 54 TRBV and 13 TRBJ segments. Measured with immunoSEQ multiplex PCR; TCRdb has only the in-frame clones, and not every one. Of fewer than 95,000 clones listed, around nine tenths were seen once; the top ten hold 1.5% to 2%. Worth noting for this clone: The antigen is unknown.

The ends lost 5 bases at V and 6 bases at J; junction bases unmatched: 9. Germline V lookup: CDR1 SEHNR, CDR2 FQNEAQ (reference sequence). The CDR3 sequence is 16 residues long. Sequenced sample: CD4+ T cells from PBMCs. The sequence was collected from a middle-aged man in good health and CMV-seronegative. V gene TRBV7-9 combines with J gene TRBJ2-2, with 10 positions matching TRBD2. This chain's CDR3 is CASSPSGRASAGELFF. The DNA of the CDR3 is TGTGCCAGCAGCCCCAGCGGGAGGGCCTCAGCCGGGGAGCTGTTTTTT.